The 29 T cell receptor beta chains below all came from one sample that was sequenced in a study of cytomegalovirus exposure and HLA in healthy donors. Primers: 60 Vbeta forward and 13 Jbeta reverse. Here immunoSEQ multiplex PCR was the method, and the copy in TCRdb shows in-frame clones only, minus some. This table holds around 93,000 clones, 70% to 85% found once. The sequencing input was PBMCs. These receptors were obtained from a man aged 50 to 60 in good health and CMV-seronegative.

J is TRBJ1-5 and V is TRBV6-5; D uncertain. The V end was cut by 10 bases, the J end by 3 bases, with 16 bases between. There are 14 residues in the CDR3. CDR1 is MNHEY, CDR2 SVGAGI, per germline. CDR3 residues: CATQKRRANQPQHF. DNA of the CDR3: TGTGCCACTCAGAAAAGGAGGGCCAATCAGCCCCAGCATTTT.

The chain combines TRBV27 with TRBJ2-7; 10 bases agree with TRBD2. This CDR3 contains 15 residues. The V and J ends lost 5 bases and 0 bases, in that order; junction bases with no gene match: 4. Per the germline V gene, CDR1 is MNHEY and CDR2 is SMNVEV (reference sequence). Here the CDR3 reads CASSRSGRSSYEQYF. The CDR3 nucleotides read TGTGCCAGCAGTCGTAGCGGGAGGAGCTCCTACGAGCAGTACTTC.

The chain employs TRBV7-3 and TRBJ2-5; 8 bases are a match to TRBD2. The CDR3 contains 13 residues. Germline assignment: CDR1 SGHTA and CDR2 FQGTGA. Losses at the gene ends were 5 bases for V and 6 bases for J; bases not matched to a gene: 5. The CDR3 DNA is TGTGCCAGCAGCCTCCGGGAGGGGCAGACCCAGTACTTC. This sequence encodes CASSLREGQTQYF.

The chain has TRBV6-1 and TRBJ1-2; tentative D call: TRBD1 (6 bases). This CDR3 is built from 17 residues. Trimming stripped 4 bases from V and 5 bases from J, with 23 bases between. CDR1 is MNHNS, CDR2 SASEGT, per germline. The CDR3 loop reads CASSAGGGRADRYGYTF. The CDR3 coding sequence is TGTGCCAGCAGTGCTGGGGGCGGCAGGGCCGACCGTTATGGCTACACCTTC.

V and J are TRBV25-1 and TRBJ2-3, with D unresolved. The CDR3 has 18 residues. Germline assignment: CDR1 MGHDK and CDR2 SYGVNS. V was shortened by 1 base and J by 1 base, with 18 bases between the two germline ends. The CDR3 loop is CASSESSKVLLGTDTQYF. The CDR3 bases are TGTGCCAGCAGTGAATCCTCCAAGGTCCTCCTAGGCACAGATACGCAGTATTTT.

The chain is built from TRBV14 and TRBJ1-4, with a possible D match to TRBD1 (5 bases). The CDR3 has 16 residues. Germline CDR1 and CDR2: SGHDN and FVKESK. The V and J ends lost 0 bases and 8 bases respectively, with 16 bases between them. As DNA, the CDR3 is TGTGCCAGCAGCCAAGATAGAGGGCAGGGAGGCGAAAAACTGTTTTTT. Translating gives CASSQDRGQGGEKLFF.

The chain combines TRBV19 with TRBJ1-2; D is unclear. Germline V lookup: CDR1 LNHDA, CDR2 SQIVND (reference sequence). CDR3 size: 15 residues. Trimming took 5 bases from V and 0 from J, leaving 13 bases between them. CDR3 sequence reads: CASSHGRGPNYGYTF. The CDR3 DNA reads as TGTGCCAGTAGTCACGGCAGAGGCCCTAACTATGGCTACACCTTC.

The CDR3 region is CASSQIEGADTQYF. The CDR3 nucleotides read TGCGCCAGCAGCCAAATAGAGGGCGCAGATACGCAGTATTTT. This chain uses TRBV4-3 with TRBJ2-3; D perhaps matches TRBD2 (5 bases). Trimming pared 2 bases from V and 4 bases from J, leaving 10 bases between. The CDR3 covers 14 residues. CDR1 and CDR2 (germline): LGHNA, YSLEER.

The rearrangement links TRBV7-9 to TRBJ1-4; D perhaps matches TRBD1 (5 bases). The CDR3 consists of 15 residues. From germline, CDR1 is SEHNR and CDR2 FQNEAQ (reference sequence). V was cut by 5 bases and J by 8 bases, with 18 bases left in between. The CDR3 is CASSPGGQAREKLFF. CDR3 nucleotide sequence: TGTGCCAGCAGCCCCGGGGGTCAGGCGAGGGAAAAACTGTTTTTT.

CDR3 sequence (DNA): TGTGCCAGCAGTTCCGGACAGCTCCAAAGCACAGATACGCAGTATTTT. This codes for CASSSGQLQSTDTQYF. This chain uses TRBV6-5 with TRBJ2-3; perhaps TRBD1 as D (6 bases). V gave up 4 bases and J gave up 0 bases, with 14 bases separating them. Germline V gene data show CDR1 as MNHEY and CDR2 as SVGAGI. This CDR3 region has 16 residues.

The rearrangement links TRBV19 to TRBJ1-2; D gene ambiguous. This CDR3 contains 14 residues. V lost 2 bases, J lost 0 bases, and 7 bases lay in between. Germline V gives CDR1 LNHDA, CDR2 SQIVND (reference sequence). CDR3 in DNA: TGTGCCAGTAGTATACTAGGAGCTAACTATGGCTACACCTTC. Its translation: CASSILGANYGYTF.

The V gene is TRBV7-3, the J gene TRBJ2-1; 7 nucleotides align to TRBD2. The length of the CDR3 is 15 residues. V dropped 2 bases and J dropped 4; count of bases not matched to a gene: 5. Germline lookup yields CDR1 SGHTA and CDR2 FQGTGA. CDR3 loop: CASSLGGTNYNEQFF. The CDR3 DNA follows: TGTGCCAGCAGCTTAGGTGGGACTAATTACAATGAGCAGTTCTTC.

This chain joins TRBV27 and TRBJ2-3; 10 bases fit TRBD2. Germline V gene data show CDR1 as MNHEY and CDR2 as SMNVEV (reference sequence). V lost 1 base, J lost 6 bases, and 16 bases stayed unmatched. The CDR3 sequence is 19 residues long. The CDR3 is CASSLFGIGLADRRDTQYF. As DNA, the CDR3 is TGTGCCAGCAGTTTATTCGGTATAGGACTAGCGGACCGGAGGGATACGCAGTATTTT.

The gene calls are TRBV27 and TRBJ1-1; 7 bases are a match to TRBD1. The germline V gene encodes CDR1 MNHEY and CDR2 SMNVEV (reference sequence). V shed 5 bases and J 3 bases; nucleotides not matched to a gene: 6. The CDR3 is 14 amino acids. The CDR3 nucleotides are TGTGCCAGCAGTCTCAGGACAGGCTACACTGAAGCTTTCTTT. Amino acid sequence: CASSLRTGYTEAFF.

The chain uses TRBV21-1 and TRBJ2-1; TRBD2, as called in the table, went unchecked against the DNA. TRBV21-1 represents a pseudogene. CDR3 length: 15 residues. The CDR3 bases are TGTGCCAGCAGCTCTCGACTAGCGGGAGACAATGAGCAGTTCTTC. Translation gives CASSSRLAGDNEQFF.

The chain carries TRBV9 and TRBJ2-2; a possible D gene is TRBD1 (7 bases). CDR1 is SGDLS, CDR2 YYNGEE, per germline. The CDR3 loop spans 15 amino acids. Trimming removed 4 bases at V and 4 bases at J, with 14 bases between. The DNA for the CDR3 is TGTGCCAGCAGCTCGTCAGGGGGGAGCACCGGGGAGCTGTTTTTT. Its protein product is CASSSSGGSTGELFF.

This clone was seen once. This chain connects TRBV9 to TRBJ2-7; D is possibly TRBD1 (5 bases). This CDR3 contains 14 residues. V lost 4 bases, J lost 6 bases, and 17 bases lay in between. The germline V gene encodes CDR1 SGDLS and CDR2 YYNGEE. This CDR3 reads CASSPRQSNGEQYF. DNA of the CDR3: TGTGCCAGCAGCCCCCGACAGTCGAACGGCGAGCAGTACTTC.

The rearrangement joins TRBV19 to TRBJ1-2; possibly TRBD1 for D (6 bases). This CDR3 is 15 amino acids long. Germline assignment: CDR1 LNHDA and CDR2 SQIVND (reference sequence). The ends were cut back, 3 bases at V and 7 bases at J, with 18 bases in the middle. The chain's CDR3 is CASSIKGGTLGGYTF. The CDR3 DNA reads TGTGCCAGTAGTATTAAAGGGGGTACTCTCGGTGGCTACACCTTC.

The sample holds a few counts of this clone. The chain employs TRBV29-1 and TRBJ2-1; 9 bases align to TRBD1. Unmatched junction bases numbered 14, after V lost 7 bases and J lost 7 bases. Germline-derived CDR1 and CDR2 are SQVTM and ANQGSEA. The CDR3 is 15 residues long. CDR3 region: CSAERGTGLRNEQFF. In DNA, the CDR3 is TGCAGCGCCGAGAGGGGGACAGGGTTGAGGAATGAGCAGTTCTTC.

The chain has TRBV2 and TRBJ2-7; tentative D call: TRBD1 (6 bases). The germline V gene has CDR1 SNHLY and CDR2 FYNNEI. The CDR3 loop spans 14 amino acids. The V end lost 4 bases, the J end lost 1 base, and 11 bases lay between the germline ends. The CDR3 nucleotides read TGTGCCAGCAGTGTAGGAAGGGGGTCCTACGAGCAGTACTTC. It translates to CASSVGRGSYEQYF.

The chain recombines TRBV4-2 with TRBJ2-5, with 14 bases matching TRBD2. Judging by the DNA end, TRBJ2-7 fits better; the J call may be wrong. The CDR3 has 16 amino acids. The germline CDR1 and CDR2 sequences are LGHNA and YNFKEQ. This CDR3 is CASSQAGLAGVDEQYF. In nucleotides, the CDR3 is TGTGCCAGCAGCCAGGCGGGACTAGCGGGAGTGGACGAGCAGTACTTC.

The chain combines TRBV9 with TRBJ2-7; 7 bases align to TRBD1. The germline gives CDR1 SGDLS, CDR2 YYNGEE. This CDR3 contains 16 residues. V was clipped by 0 bases and J by 2 bases; unmatched bases: 8. In nucleotides, the CDR3 is TGTGCCAGCAGCGTAGGACAGGGCAGAGCAACCTACGAGCAGTACTTC. Encoded protein: CASSVGQGRATYEQYF.

The chain employs TRBV7-2 and TRBJ2-7; 13 bases are shared with TRBD2. Per germline, CDR1 SGHTA and CDR2 FQGNSA. V lost 4 bases to trimming and J lost 1 base; unmatched junction nucleotides: 4. The CDR3 runs to 16 residues. The CDR3 region has the DNA TGTGCCAGCAGCTCGGGACTAGCGGGACCTTCCTACGAGCAGTACTTC. This translates into CASSSGLAGPSYEQYF. Supplemented by reference TRBV7-2 and TRBJ2-7, the full variable domain reads GAGVSQSPSNKVTEKGKDVELRCDPISGHTALYWYRQSLGQGLEFLIYFQGNSAPDKSGLPSDRFSAERTGGSVSTLTIQRTQQEDSAVYLCASSSGLAGPSYEQYFGPGTRLTVT.

This clone was picked up many times. The chain joins TRBV7-6 to TRBJ2-7; 10 bases fit TRBD1. The CDR3 runs to 16 residues. Looked up from germline, CDR1 is SGHVS and CDR2 is FNYEAQ. With V trimmed by 1 base and J by 3 bases, 6 bases remained unmatched. Written as DNA, the CDR3 is TGTGCCAGCAGCTTAGGCGTCCGGGACAGGGGCTACGAGCAGTACTTC. As protein: CASSLGVRDRGYEQYF. Filled out from reference TRBV7-6 and TRBJ2-7, the complete variable domain reads GAGVSQSPRYKVTKRGQDVALRCDPISGHVSLYWYRQALGQGPEFLTYFNYEAQQDKSGLPNDRFSAERPEGSISTLTIQRTEQRDSAMYRCASSLGVRDRGYEQYFGPGTRLTVT.

V gene TRBV9 combines with J gene TRBJ1-2, with 9 bases fitting TRBD1. In germline, CDR1 is SGDLS, CDR2 YYNGEE. The CDR3 covers 14 residues. V shed 4 bases and J 3 bases; nucleotides not matched to a gene: 4. The CDR3 bases are TGTGCCAGCAGCTCCCGGACAGGGGACTATGGCTACACCTTC. Amino acids: CASSSRTGDYGYTF.

This clone was counted only a few times. The chain couples TRBV6-6 to TRBJ2-1; D gene unclear. The length of the CDR3 is 11 residues. V was cut by 0 bases and J by 9 bases, with 3 bases left in between. CDR1 is MNHNY, CDR2 SVGAGI, per germline (reference sequence). The CDR3 region is CASSYSGEQFF. In DNA form, the CDR3 reads TGTGCCAGCAGTTACTCCGGTGAGCAGTTCTTC.

As concerns this clone: An end of the junction differs from the germline gene, which may be a read error. The J gene is TRBJ2-2, the V gene TRBV7-9; the match to TRBD1 covers 7 bases. Germline CDR1 and CDR2: SEHNR and FQNEAQ (reference sequence). CDR3 size: 16 residues. The CDR3 sequence: CSSSLGDRINTGELFF. CDR3 nucleotides: TGTTCCAGCAGCTTAGGGGACAGAATTAACACCGGGGAGCTGTTTTTT.

The chain joins TRBV19 to TRBJ2-3, with 7 bases aligning to TRBD2. This CDR3 is built from 15 residues. V shed 5 bases, J shed 5 bases, and the junction held 10 bases outside the gene matches. The germline V gene encodes CDR1 LNHDA and CDR2 SQIVND (reference sequence). DNA of the CDR3: TGTGCCAGTAGTCCCCTGGAGGGGAGGGAAGATACGCAGTATTTT. Its translation is CASSPLEGREDTQYF.

The chain employs TRBV11-2 and TRBJ2-1; 7 nucleotides line up with TRBD2. This CDR3 region has 16 residues. Germline CDR1 and CDR2: SGHAT and FQNNGV. With V trimmed by 5 bases and J by 7 bases, 14 bases remained unmatched. The CDR3 spells CASSTSQGAGRNEQFF. The CDR3 coding sequence is TGTGCCAGCAGCACGTCGCAGGGAGCGGGACGAAATGAGCAGTTCTTC.